What follows describes a single TCR beta chain. Clones were sequenced by immunoSEQ multiplex PCR, and TCRdb holds only the in-frame ones, with some missing. This sample has 100,000 or so clones; roughly 85% occur once, and the top ten carry roughly 13%. This specimen comes from a study of control samples from healthy donors and cancer patients. The V and J ends lost 6 bases and 0 bases respectively, with 8 bases between them. Germline assignment: CDR1 MGHDK and CDR2 SYGVNS. The CDR3 is 13 residues long. This clonotype originated in a woman aged 50 to 60 in good health. Sample: blood. The chain couples TRBV25-1 to TRBJ2-5, with D possibly matching TRBD1 (5 bases). CDR3 sequence: CASRGANQETQYF. In DNA, the CDR3 is TGTGCCAGCAGAGGGGCGAACCAAGAGACCCAGTACTTC.